The 17 T cell receptor beta chains reported below all come from one sample, sequenced in a study of PD-L1 blockade in urothelial cancer. Clones were read by immunoSEQ multiplex PCR, and TCRdb kept only the in-frame ones, dropping some. This table holds tens of thousands of clones, about four fifths found once. The time point is: pretreatment peripheral blood. The specimen was PBMCs, collected around atezolizumab (anti-PD-L1) treatment. These receptors all stem from a woman in her seventies with urothelial cancer.

The CDR3: CASSLTSGADTQYF. CDR3 in DNA: TGTGCCAGCAGCTTAACATCGGGGGCAGATACGCAGTATTTT. This chain joins TRBV11-2 and TRBJ2-3; tentatively, D is TRBD2 (6 bases). Trimming cost V 2 bases and J 4 bases, with 10 bases left between them. Germline lookup yields CDR1 SGHAT and CDR2 FQNNGV. This CDR3 comprises 14 residues.

The chain is built from TRBV7-8 and TRBJ2-1, with TRBD2 identical over 8 bases. Germline values: CDR1 SGHVS, CDR2 FQNEAQ. The CDR3 totals 18 residues. V trimming: 1 base; J trimming: 8 bases; junction bases outside the gene matches: 16. The CDR3 loop is CASSLDPSRSGSWDEQFF. CDR3 bases: TGTGCCAGCAGCTTAGATCCCTCGAGGAGCGGGAGTTGGGATGAGCAGTTCTTC. Combining the CDR3 with reference TRBV7-8 and TRBJ2-1 gives the whole variable domain GAGVSQSPRYKVAKRGQDVALRCDPISGHVSLFWYQQALGQGPEFLTYFQNEAQLDKSGLPSDRFFAERPEGSVSTLKIQRTQQEDSAVYLCASSLDPSRSGSWDEQFFGPGTRLTVL.

V and J are TRBV13 and TRBJ2-7; TRBD1 is a possible D gene (6 bases). With 5 bases removed from V and 4 bases from J, the gap between germline ends came to 15 bases. This CDR3 is 14 amino acids long. Per germline, CDR1 PRHDT and CDR2 FYEKMQ (reference sequence). The CDR3 spells CASSQQQGRYEQYF. The CDR3 nucleotides read TGTGCCAGCAGCCAACAACAGGGAAGATACGAGCAGTACTTC.

The CDR3 DNA follows: TGTGCCAGCAGTGAATTAGGAGGAGCGGGAGTGGGGTACAATGAGCAGTTCTTC. Translated, it gives CASSELGGAGVGYNEQFF. The V gene is TRBV25-1, the J gene TRBJ2-1; 8 bases line up with TRBD2. Germline CDR1 is MGHDK and CDR2 is SYGVNS. The CDR3 is 18 residues long. J was trimmed by 4 bases and V by 1 base; bases with no gene match: 12.

This clone appeared once. This chain links TRBV29-1 with TRBJ1-2, with TRBD1 matching 8 bases. The CDR3 is 14 residues long. V was clipped by 5 bases and J by 3 bases; unmatched bases: 8. The germline CDR1 and CDR2 sequences are SQVTM and ANQGSEA. This CDR3 reads CSVMGTGGHYGYTF. CDR3 nucleotides: TGCAGCGTTATGGGAACAGGGGGGCACTATGGCTACACCTTC. Combining the CDR3 with reference TRBV29-1 and TRBJ1-2 gives the whole variable domain SAVISQKPSRDICQRGTSLTIQCQVDSQVTMMFWYRQQPGQSLTLIATANQGSEATYESGFVIDKFPISRPNLTFSTLTVSNMSPEDSSIYLCSVMGTGGHYGYTFGSGTRLTVV.

Only a few counts were recorded for this clone. The chain has TRBV23-1 and TRBJ2-7; TRBD2 aligns across 10 bases. TRBV23-1 carries the ORF label, with uncertain function. This CDR3 has 18 residues. Germline trimming cut 1 base from V and 2 bases from J; bases unmatched to any gene: 11. CDR3 residues: CASSQLELAGAGAYEQYF. The CDR3 DNA sequence: TGCGCCAGCAGTCAATTGGAGCTAGCGGGAGCCGGGGCCTACGAGCAGTACTTC.

V and J are TRBV5-1 and TRBJ2-5; 7 bases fit TRBD2. Looked up from germline, CDR1 is SGHRS and CDR2 is YFSETQ. Trimming removed 0 bases from V and 4 bases from J; junction bases left unmatched: 3. The CDR3 runs to 14 residues. In nucleotides, the CDR3 is TGCGCCAGCAGCTTGGGCGGGGGTAGAGAGACCCAGTACTTC. It specifies CASSLGGGRETQYF.

The chain joins TRBV7-2 to TRBJ2-1, with 7 bases matching TRBD2. The CDR3 length is 16 residues. Trimming at V came to 1 base and at J to 4 bases, leaving 7 bases not matched to a gene. Germline V gene sequence: CDR1 SGHTA, CDR2 FQGNSA. CDR3: CASSLVEGGPYNEQFF. CDR3 coding DNA: TGTGCCAGCAGCTTAGTGGAGGGAGGGCCTTACAATGAGCAGTTCTTC.

The CDR3 sequence: CASSKDISWRDTEAFF. CDR3 bases: TGCGCCAGCAGCAAGGACATCTCCTGGAGGGACACTGAAGCTTTCTTT. The chain recombines TRBV4-1 with TRBJ1-1; a weak D match, TRBD1 (5 bases). Germline CDR1 and CDR2: MGHRA and YSYEKL. The CDR3 loop spans 16 amino acids. Trimming stripped 5 bases from V and 3 bases from J, with 19 bases between.

The count of this clone is one. The CDR3 bases are TGTGCCAGCTCACCAAAGACCCCGGACAGGGGCACTGAAGCTTTCTTT. It specifies CASSPKTPDRGTEAFF. The chain has TRBV18 and TRBJ1-1, with TRBD1 identical over 9 bases. This CDR3 has 16 amino acids. Per germline, CDR1 KGHSH and CDR2 LQKENI. J was trimmed by 4 bases and V by 2 bases; bases with no gene match: 8.

The rearrangement joins TRBV5-1 to TRBJ2-3; 10 bases agree with TRBD1. The CDR3 spans 16 residues. The germline V gene has CDR1 SGHRS and CDR2 YFSETQ. The V gene end was trimmed by 0 bases and the J gene end by 7 bases; junction bases not matched to a gene: 8. The CDR3 DNA reads as TGCGCCAGCAGCTTGGGGTCCGGGACAGGGGCTAATACGCAGTATTTT. Translation gives CASSLGSGTGANTQYF.

The gene calls are TRBV30 and TRBJ1-5, with 7 bases lining up with TRBD1. Looked up from germline, CDR1 is GTSNPN and CDR2 is SVGIG (reference sequence). The CDR3 contains 16 residues. Unmatched junction bases numbered 10, after V lost 3 bases and J lost 2 bases. The CDR3 protein is CAWRDATGFGNQPQHF. The CDR3 region has the DNA TGTGCCTGGAGGGACGCGACAGGGTTTGGCAATCAGCCCCAGCATTTT.

V usage is TRBV6-1 and J usage is TRBJ1-6; no reliable D call. Germline assignment: CDR1 MNHNS and CDR2 SASEGT. The V end lost 4 bases, the J end lost 2 bases, and 9 bases lay between the germline ends. This CDR3 spans 15 amino acids. The CDR3 DNA reads TGTGCCAGCAGTGGTGCAAGCCCCTATAATTCACCCCTCCACTTT. It encodes CASSGASPYNSPLHF.

The V gene is TRBV7-7, the J gene TRBJ2-5, with 8 bases identical to TRBD2. In germline, CDR1 is SSHAT, CDR2 FNYEAQ (reference sequence). This CDR3 is 20 amino acids long. V lost 5 bases and J lost 2; bases outside the gene matches: 22. The CDR3 region is CASSALGQPFSGIRQETQYF. DNA of the CDR3: TGTGCCAGCAGCGCCCTAGGTCAACCCTTTAGCGGGATACGGCAAGAGACCCAGTACTTC.

The CDR3 DNA is TGTGCCAGTAGACCGGGACAGGGACGGTACGAGCAGTACTTC. It translates to CASRPGQGRYEQYF. The V gene is TRBV19, the J gene TRBJ2-7; TRBD1 matches 9 bases. The CDR3 consists of 14 residues. Germline assignment: CDR1 LNHDA and CDR2 SQIVND (reference sequence). V lost 6 bases, J lost 4 bases, and 7 bases stayed unmatched.

CDR3 protein: CASSQVAQGTDSNYGYTF. The CDR3 DNA reads as TGCGCCAGCAGCCAAGTTGCTCAGGGGACAGACTCTAACTATGGCTACACCTTC. The V gene is TRBV4-3, the J gene TRBJ1-2, with 7 positions matching TRBD1. Germline V gene data show CDR1 as LGHNA and CDR2 as YSLEER. V was clipped by 1 base and J by 0 bases; unmatched bases: 11. The CDR3 has 18 amino acids.

The genes are TRBV2 and TRBJ2-3, with D perhaps matching TRBD2 (6 bases). Trimming removed 5 bases at V and 3 bases at J, with 12 bases between. In germline, CDR1 is SNHLY, CDR2 FYNNEI. This CDR3 has 14 residues. The CDR3: CASSRTRGTDTQYF. Written as DNA, the CDR3 is TGTGCCAGCAGTCGTACTCGGGGGACAGATACGCAGTATTTT.